The 15 T cell receptor beta chains presented below share a single source sample, sequenced in a study of T cells in Graves' hyperthyroidism and ophthalmopathy. Amplification yielded TCR beta CDR3 regions, with RNA transcripts as the source. The TCR CDR3 first-round RT-PCR relied on the HTBI primer set. Using its own MiXCR run on the multiplex PCR reads, TCRdb lists one record per CDR3 protein. The profile shows around 620,000 distinct CDR3 sequences, 35% to 55% of them singletons. Sequenced material: peripheral blood or thyroid tissue (not recorded which). The receptors derive from an adult woman with Graves' disease, either hyperthyroidism or ophthalmopathy (not recorded which).

There are many counts of this clonotype. The chain couples TRBV15 to TRBJ2-7; D unclear. Trimming took off 5 bases at V and 6 bases at J, with 8 bases between the two ends. Germline lookup yields CDR1 LNHNV and CDR2 YYDKDF (reference sequence). The CDR3 covers 11 residues. DNA for the CDR3: TGTGCCACCAGCGATACACGCGAGCAGTACTTC. Its protein is CATSDTREQYF.

V gene TRBV15 combines with J gene TRBJ1-2; 9 bases agree with TRBD1. Germline lookup yields CDR1 LNHNV and CDR2 YYDKDF (reference sequence). J was trimmed by 10 bases and V by 3 bases; bases with no gene match: 9. The CDR3 has 14 amino acids. Here the CDR3 reads CATSSSRQGGIYTF. CDR3 sequence (DNA): TGTGCCACCAGCAGCTCTAGACAGGGGGGGATCTACACCTTC.

The V and J genes are TRBV27 and TRBJ2-6, with unresolved D. The CDR3 is 16 residues long. V was trimmed by 2 bases and J by 1 base, leaving 9 bases between them. Germline assignment: CDR1 MNHEY and CDR2 SMNVEV (reference sequence). The CDR3 DNA reads TGTGCCAGCAGTTTAATTTTAGGGTCTGGGGCCAACGTCCTGACTTTC. As protein: CASSLILGSGANVLTF. The complete variable domain, with remaining parts taken from reference TRBV27 and TRBJ2-6, reads EAQVTQNPRYLITVTGKKLTVTCSQNMNHEYMSWYRQDPGLGLRQIYYSMNVEVTDKGDVPEGYKVSRKEKRNFPLILESPSPNQTSLYFCASSLILGSGANVLTFGAGSRLTVL.

With regard to this clonotype: Relative to the germline gene, one junction end is altered; a read error may explain this. The chain carries TRBV10-2 and TRBJ1-2, with D unresolved. The CDR3 has 14 amino acids. Germline-derived CDR1 and CDR2 are WSHSY and SAAADI. Here the CDR3 reads CASSESWDNYGYAF. Here the CDR3 DNA reads TGCGCCAGCAGTGAGTCCTGGGATAACTATGGCTACGCCTTC.

J is TRBJ2-2 and V is TRBV6-4; 9 positions agree with TRBD2. Germline CDR1 MRHNA, CDR2 SNTAGT. CDR3 length: 15 amino acids. The V gene end was trimmed by 6 bases and the J gene end by 5 bases; junction bases not matched to a gene: 7. The DNA for the CDR3 is TGTGCCAGCAGCGCCGGGCTAGCGGGAACCGGGGAGCTGTTTTTT. Translating it yields CASSAGLAGTGELFF.

This sequence joins TRBV7-9 and TRBJ1-2, with no clear D. The CDR3 is 12 residues long. Trimming left V 5 bases short and J 10 bases short, with 14 bases between. Germline CDR1 reads SEHNR; CDR2 reads FQNEAQ (reference sequence). The CDR3 loop reads CASSLGLAAYTF. The CDR3 DNA is TGTGCCAGCAGCCTCGGACTAGCGGCCTACACCTTC.

This clonotype was seen many times. V gene TRBV19 combines with J gene TRBJ2-2; maybe TRBD2 (6 bases). The CDR3 loop spans 12 amino acids. Germline V gene lookup returns CDR1 LNHDA and CDR2 SQIVND (reference sequence). V shed 10 bases and J shed 9 bases, with 15 bases lying between them. The CDR3 DNA reads TGTGCCACCCTTGGGCGGGGTCGGGAGCTGTTTTTT. Protein product: CATLGRGRELFF. Full variable domain (rest looked up from reference TRBV19 and TRBJ2-2): DGGITQSPKYLFRKEGQNVTLSCEQNLNHDAMYWYRQDPGQGLRLIYYSQIVNDFQKGDIAEGYSVSREKKESFPLTVTSAQKNPTAFYLCATLGRGRELFFGEGSRLTVL.

The chain joins TRBV12-3 or TRBV12-4 to TRBJ1-2; no reliable D call. The CDR3 runs to 11 residues. V dropped 3 bases and J dropped 8 bases, with 7 bases sitting between them. As DNA, the CDR3 is TGTGCCAGCAGTTTCGTAGAGGGCTACACCTTC. Translation: CASSFVEGYTF.

This clonotype was seen only a few times. J is TRBJ2-5 and V is TRBV20-1; a possible D gene is TRBD1 (5 bases). The germline gives CDR1 DFQATT, CDR2 SNEGSKA (reference sequence). Trimming pared 6 bases from V and 1 base from J, leaving 12 bases between. The CDR3 extends over 13 amino acids. The CDR3 sequence: CSASIDSQETQYF. The CDR3 DNA reads TGCAGTGCCAGCATAGACAGCCAAGAGACCCAGTACTTC.

The V gene is TRBV7-9, the J gene TRBJ2-1; a weak D match, TRBD1 (5 bases). This CDR3 is built from 16 residues. The V gene lost 5 bases and the J gene lost 0 bases, with 14 bases spanning the gap. Germline V gene sequence: CDR1 SEHNR, CDR2 FQNEAQ (reference sequence). CDR3 region: CASSHRQGRSYNEQFF. In DNA, the CDR3 is TGTGCCAGCAGCCACAGGCAGGGCCGCTCCTACAATGAGCAGTTCTTC.

This clonotype appeared many times. The chain combines TRBV7-8 with TRBJ2-5; D is ambiguous. Trimming took off 6 bases at V and 0 bases at J, with 11 bases between the two ends. Germline V gene sequence: CDR1 SGHVS, CDR2 FQNEAQ. The CDR3 consists of 14 residues. DNA for the CDR3: TGTGCCAGCAGTCCTACAGAGAACCAAGAGACCCAGTACTTC. As protein: CASSPTENQETQYF.

This clonotype was seen a handful of times. CDR3 amino acids: CASSRQGYSGANVLTF. For the CDR3, the DNA is TGTGCCAGTAGTCGACAGGGGTACTCTGGGGCCAACGTCCTGACTTTC. This sequence joins TRBV19 and TRBJ2-6; 8 bases are a match to TRBD1. This CDR3 is built from 16 residues. The J segment lost 0 bases and the V segment lost 5 bases, leaving 3 bases of the junction unmatched. Germline V gene sequence: CDR1 LNHDA, CDR2 SQIVND (reference sequence). The full variable domain, in which reference TRBV19 and TRBJ2-6 provide the parts outside the CDR3, is DGGITQSPKYLFRKEGQNVTLSCEQNLNHDAMYWYRQDPGQGLRLIYYSQIVNDFQKGDIAEGYSVSREKKESFPLTVTSAQKNPTAFYLCASSRQGYSGANVLTFGAGSRLTVL.

The chain uses TRBV10-2 and TRBJ1-1; TRBD1 is a possible D gene (6 bases). Trimming shortened V by 7 bases and J by 5 bases, and 20 bases separated the two germline ends. This CDR3 spans 15 amino acids. Germline CDR1 WSHSY, CDR2 SAAADI. DNA for the CDR3: TGCGCCAGCATGAGTGCCAGCACACAGGGAACTGAAGCTTTCTTT. Encoded protein: CASMSASTQGTEAFF.

The J gene is TRBJ2-7, the V gene TRBV7-6, with D possibly being TRBD1 (6 bases). This CDR3 contains 15 residues. V lost 1 base and J lost 5, with 15 bases in between. Germline loops: CDR1 SGHVS, CDR2 FNYEAQ. In DNA form, the CDR3 reads TGTGCCAGCAGCTTAGACTTCCACGGGACAAACGAGCAGTACTTC. Translating it yields CASSLDFHGTNEQYF. The full variable domain, its missing parts supplied by reference TRBV7-6 and TRBJ2-7, is GAGVSQSPRYKVTKRGQDVALRCDPISGHVSLYWYRQALGQGPEFLTYFNYEAQQDKSGLPNDRFSAERPEGSISTLTIQRTEQRDSAMYRCASSLDFHGTNEQYFGPGTRLTVT.

This clonotype appeared many times. This chain uses TRBV5-1 with TRBJ1-2; D gene unclear. The CDR3 loop spans 15 amino acids. Trimming stripped 0 bases from V and 2 bases from J, with 11 bases between. Germline V gene lookup returns CDR1 SGHRS and CDR2 YFSETQ. CDR3 DNA sequence: TGCGCCAGCAGCTTGGGTCGCACACGGAACTATGGCTACACCTTC. Translating it yields CASSLGRTRNYGYTF. Complete variable domain (other parts from reference TRBV5-1 and TRBJ1-2): KAGVTQTPRYLIKTRGQQVTLSCSPISGHRSVSWYQQTPGQGLQFLFEYFSETQRNKGNFPGRFSGRQFSNSRSEMNVSTLELGDSALYLCASSLGRTRNYGYTFGSGTRLTVV.